This T cell receptor (beta chain) was sequenced in a study of naive and memory T cell subsets. An equimolar mix of two oligonucleotides served as the beta constant-region primer for TRBC1 and TRBC2. TCRdb itself ran the UMI-ligation and nested PCR reads through MiXCR, one entry per CDR3 protein. Here the sample spans around 40,000 distinct CDR3 sequences, 10% to 15% being singletons. To note about this clonotype: The antigen is unknown.

General study findings and limits: Over 95% of naive TCR sequences appeared only once after error correction, unlike memory subsets.

The CDR3 loop spans 15 amino acids. With V trimmed by 5 bases and J by 10 bases, 7 bases remained unmatched. Germline V gene sequence: CDR1 SGHVS, CDR2 FQNEAQ. The sequence was obtained from a human donor in good health. The material sequenced was effector memory CD4+ T cells from blood. Indicated subset: effector memory, CD45RA- CD27-. J is TRBJ2-1 and V is TRBV7-8, with TRBD2 matching 14 bases. CDR3 DNA sequence: TGTGCCAGCAGCCCACCGACTAGCGGGAGGGGGGAGCAGTTCTTC. Protein sequence: CASSPPTSGRGEQFF. Full variable domain (rest looked up from reference TRBV7-8 and TRBJ2-1): GAGVSQSPRYKVAKRGQDVALRCDPISGHVSLFWYQQALGQGPEFLTYFQNEAQLDKSGLPSDRFFAERPEGSVSTLKIQRTQQEDSAVYLCASSPPTSGRGEQFFGPGTRLTVL.